This TCR beta chain was captured by sequencing in a study of cytomegalovirus exposure and HLA in healthy donors. PCR used 60 Vbeta primers and 13 Jbeta primers. Clones were read by immunoSEQ multiplex PCR, and TCRdb kept only the in-frame ones, dropping some. The sample lists 75,000 to 100,000 clones; around 69% were seen once. CDR1 and CDR2 (germline): SGHTA, FQGNSA. Deletions cut 5 bases from V and 0 bases from J, with 9 bases between. This CDR3 is built from 14 residues. This receptor was taken from an older woman in good health and CMV-seropositive. Sequencing used PBMCs. The chain uses TRBV7-2 and TRBJ2-3; D is uncertain. In DNA, the CDR3 is TGTGCCAGCAGCCAGCCCGGGAGCACAGATACGCAGTATTTT. As protein: CASSQPGSTDTQYF.